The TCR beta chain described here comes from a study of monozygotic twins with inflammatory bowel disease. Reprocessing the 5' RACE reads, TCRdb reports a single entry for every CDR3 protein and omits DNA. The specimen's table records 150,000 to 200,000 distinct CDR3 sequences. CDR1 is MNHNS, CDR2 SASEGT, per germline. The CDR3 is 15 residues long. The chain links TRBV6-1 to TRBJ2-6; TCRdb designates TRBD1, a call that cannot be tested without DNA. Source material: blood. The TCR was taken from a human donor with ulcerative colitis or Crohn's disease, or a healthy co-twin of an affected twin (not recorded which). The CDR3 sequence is CATGGSPSGANVLTF.